Following are 19 T cell receptor beta chains from one sample sequenced in a study of regulatory T cells in long-lasting Graves disease. The authors built TCR beta libraries using iRepertoire HTBI primers and Arm-PCR of CDR3 regions. Using its own MiXCR run on the multiplex PCR reads, TCRdb lists one record per CDR3 protein. The sample records approximately 400,000 distinct CDR3 sequences, around 24% being singletons. Indicated time point: persistent/refractory GD, antithyroid drugs over 5 years with positive TRAb. After RNA was extracted from PBMCs, the TCR library was made from it. The specimen was peripheral blood mononuclear cells (PBMCs), collected when the disease was refractory, from a patient treated with antithyroid drugs. These TCRs come from a female donor with Graves disease.

This chain uses TRBV25-1 with TRBJ1-1; tentative D call: TRBD1 (5 bases). V lost 3 bases and J 0 bases, leaving 14 bases between the germline ends. The CDR3 totals 16 residues. Germline CDR1 and CDR2: MGHDK and SYGVNS. For the CDR3, the DNA is TGTGCCAGCAGTGAGGGGGGGACGCCTATGAACACTGAAGCTTTCTTT. Amino acids: CASSEGGTPMNTEAFF.

This clonotype has a count of ten or more. The chain employs TRBV28 and TRBJ2-4; 7 positions match TRBD2. V was clipped by 3 bases and J by 8 bases; unmatched bases: 10. Germline loops: CDR1 MDHEN, CDR2 SYDVKM. The CDR3 has 15 residues. The CDR3 here is CASSLTGGSLDIQYF. The CDR3, as DNA: TGTGCCAGCAGTTTGACCGGCGGGAGTTTAGACATTCAGTACTTC.

The chain employs TRBV20-1 and TRBJ2-7; 7 nucleotides align to TRBD1. J lost 3 bases, V lost 3 bases, and 8 bases had no gene match. Germline-derived CDR1 and CDR2 are DFQATT and SNEGSKA (reference sequence). This CDR3 has 14 amino acids. Here the CDR3 DNA reads TGCAGTGCTAGCACCGGGACAGTACTCTACGAGCAGTACTTC. This gives the protein CSASTGTVLYEQYF.

V is TRBV20-1 and J is TRBJ1-6, with a possible D match to TRBD1 (5 bases). CDR3 length: 13 amino acids. Looked up from germline, CDR1 is DFQATT and CDR2 is SNEGSKA (reference sequence). This CDR3 reads CSSVDNYNSPLHF. In DNA, the CDR3 is TGCAGCTCCGTGGACAATTATAATTCACCCCTCCACTTT.

The chain uses TRBV7-2 and TRBJ1-5; a weak D match, TRBD1 (5 bases). The CDR3 has 15 residues. Germline CDR1 is SGHTA and CDR2 is FQGNSA. V lost 1 base to trimming and J lost 7 bases, with 14 bases between them. The CDR3 region is CASSLDSGVGQPQHF. The DNA of the CDR3 is TGTGCCAGCAGCTTAGATTCGGGGGTGGGCCAGCCCCAGCATTTT.

This rearrangement joins TRBV27 to TRBJ2-5, with D hard to call. Germline loops: CDR1 MNHEY, CDR2 SMNVEV (reference sequence). With 1 base removed from V and 0 bases from J, the gap between germline ends came to 6 bases. The CDR3 consists of 14 residues. The chain's CDR3 is CASSLYTHQETQYF. The CDR3 region has the DNA TGTGCCAGCAGTTTATATACCCACCAAGAGACCCAGTACTTC.

This clonotype showed up many times. J is TRBJ2-7 and V is TRBV28; 7 bases are shared with TRBD1. The length of the CDR3 is 13 residues. The trim removed 5 bases at V and 2 bases at J, leaving 3 bases unmatched. CDR1 and CDR2 (germline): MDHEN, SYDVKM. The CDR3: CASSRQGTYEQYF. The CDR3 coding sequence is TGTGCCAGCAGTCGACAGGGAACCTACGAGCAGTACTTC.

This chain connects TRBV5-1 to TRBJ2-2, with 9 bases aligning to TRBD2. Germline V CDR1 and CDR2: SGHRS, YFSETQ. The junction had 3 bases not matched to a gene; V was cut back by 0 bases and J by 6 bases. This CDR3 has 15 residues. Here the CDR3 DNA reads TGCGCCAGCAGCTTGGAGCTAGCGGGATCCGGGGAGCTGTTTTTT. The encoded protein is CASSLELAGSGELFF.

The J gene is TRBJ1-1, the V gene TRBV7-9; D is possibly TRBD1 (5 bases). The V end lost 5 bases, the J end lost 9 bases, and 22 bases lay between the germline ends. The CDR3 is 15 residues long. The germline V gene has CDR1 SEHNR and CDR2 FQNEAQ (reference sequence). CDR3 region: CASSQRGTVSPKAFF. The CDR3 DNA sequence: TGTGCCAGCAGCCAGAGAGGGACCGTCTCTCCTAAAGCTTTCTTT.

This clonotype was seen a handful of times. V gene TRBV7-8 combines with J gene TRBJ1-1; 12 nucleotides align to TRBD1. The J segment lost 5 bases and the V segment lost 1 base, leaving 14 bases of the junction unmatched. The CDR3 is made up of 19 amino acids. From germline, CDR1 is SGHVS and CDR2 FQNEAQ. Here the CDR3 DNA reads TGTGCCAGCAGCTTAGAAGGGAGCGGGGACAGGGGGCGAGTTACTGAAGCTTTCTTT. It codes for CASSLEGSGDRGRVTEAFF.

The chain has TRBV3-1 and TRBJ1-1; TRBD1 might be the D (5 bases). Between the trimmed V and J ends, which lost 1 base and 8 bases, there was a span of 14 bases. The CDR3 sequence is 14 residues long. Germline CDR1 reads LGHDT; CDR2 reads YNNKEL (reference sequence). DNA of the CDR3: TGTGCCAGCAGCCAAGCGTCGGGGGGGAAAGAAGCTTTCTTT. Its translation is CASSQASGGKEAFF.

This clonotype was seen repeatedly, ten times or more. V usage is TRBV7-3 and J usage is TRBJ1-2; 8 bases are shared with TRBD1. The CDR3 has 16 amino acids. From germline, CDR1 is SGHTA and CDR2 FQGTGA. After removal of 3 bases from V and 7 bases from J, the junction contained 13 bases not matched to a gene. Here the CDR3 reads CASSLNGRQGIVGYTF. CDR3 DNA sequence: TGTGCCAGCAGCTTGAATGGGAGACAGGGGATCGTTGGCTACACCTTC.

This clonotype was picked up a small number of times. The rearrangement links TRBV5-1 to TRBJ2-7; no clear D gene. The CDR3 has 12 residues. Trimming took 4 bases from V and 0 from J, leaving 5 bases between them. Germline V gene sequence: CDR1 SGHRS, CDR2 YFSETQ. CDR3 protein: CASSDYSYEQYF. CDR3 nucleotide sequence: TGCGCCAGCAGCGATTACTCCTACGAGCAGTACTTC.

This clonotype was seen only a few times. The V call is TRBV20-1, the J call TRBJ2-5; the match to TRBD2 covers 10 bases. Germline-derived CDR1 and CDR2 are DFQATT and SNEGSKA (reference sequence). The CDR3 extends over 18 amino acids. Unmatched junction bases numbered 15, after V lost 0 bases and J lost 5 bases. The CDR3 nucleotides read TGCAGTGCTAGAGATTTTAGCGGGAGGAGGCGAGGGCTGGAGACCCAGTACTTC. It specifies CSARDFSGRRRGLETQYF.

The CDR3 DNA sequence: TGTGCCAGCAGCCATGTTAGGGACAGGAATCAGCCCCAGCATTTT. Encoded protein: CASSHVRDRNQPQHF. The chain is built from TRBV7-9 and TRBJ1-5, with 8 bases fitting TRBD1. Germline V gives CDR1 SEHNR, CDR2 FQNEAQ (reference sequence). The CDR3 sequence is 15 residues long. V lost 5 bases and J lost 4; bases outside the gene matches: 7. The full variable domain, completed using reference TRBV7-9 and TRBJ1-5, is DTGVSQNPRHKITKRGQNVTFRCDPISEHNRLYWYRQTLGQGPEFLTYFQNEAQLEKSRLLSDRFSAERPKGSFSTLEIQRTEQGDSAMYLCASSHVRDRNQPQHFGDGTRLSIL.

This clonotype was recorded a few times. The chain is built from TRBV19 and TRBJ1-5; a possible D gene is TRBD1 (5 bases). V lost 4 bases to trimming and J lost 1 base, with 17 bases between them. Germline V CDR1 and CDR2: LNHDA, SQIVND (reference sequence). The CDR3 loop spans 17 amino acids. The CDR3 coding sequence is TGTGCCAGTAGTACCCTTCGGGACTTCCCCAGCAATCAGCCCCAGCATTTT. It specifies CASSTLRDFPSNQPQHF.

This chain joins TRBV20-1 and TRBJ2-7, with 8 nucleotides matching TRBD2. After removal of 0 bases from V and 1 base from J, the junction contained 5 bases not matched to a gene. CDR3 length: 15 residues. Germline V gene lookup returns CDR1 DFQATT and CDR2 SNEGSKA (reference sequence). In DNA, the CDR3 is TGCAGTGCTAGAGACCCGCGGGAGGCGTCCTACGAGCAGTACTTC. Protein: CSARDPREASYEQYF.

This clonotype was observed a few times. This rearrangement joins TRBV29-1 to TRBJ2-2; 15 bases align to TRBD2. The CDR3 is 17 amino acids. In germline, CDR1 is SQVTM, CDR2 ANQGSEA. J gave up 4 bases and V 7 bases, and 10 bases lay outside the gene matches. CDR3 region: CSAAGTSGRRGTGELFF. The DNA for the CDR3 is TGCAGCGCCGCCGGGACTAGCGGGAGGAGAGGCACCGGGGAGCTGTTTTTT.

This clonotype was counted ten times or more. The chain couples TRBV2 to TRBJ1-5, with 7 bases that match TRBD1. V dropped 6 bases and J dropped 3; count of bases not matched to a gene: 2. Germline assignment: CDR1 SNHLY and CDR2 FYNNEI. The CDR3 is 13 residues long. DNA of the CDR3: TGTGCCAGCAGCACAGGGGTCAATCAGCCCCAGCATTTT. It specifies CASSTGVNQPQHF. Full variable domain (rest looked up from reference TRBV2 and TRBJ1-5): EPEVTQTPSHQVTQMGQEVILRCVPISNHLYFYWYRQILGQKVEFLVSFYNNEISEKSEIFDDQFSVERPDGSNFTLKIRSTKLEDSAMYFCASSTGVNQPQHFGDGTRLSIL.